The 16 T cell receptor beta chains below all came from one sample that was sequenced in a study of T cell repertoires in cytomegalovirus infection. Each CDR3 protein is one row after TCRdb ran MiXCR on the reads. The sample has 200,000 to 250,000 distinct CDR3 sequences, under 25% seen once. Sequencing input: CD8+ T cells from PBMCs. Source of these receptors: a human donor in good health (CMV status not recorded). Some clones in this sample may be carry-over from other donors' samples.

The gene calls are TRBV15 and TRBJ2-6; D is possibly TRBD2 (6 bases). The CDR3 covers 15 residues. The germline V and J ends were trimmed by 0 bases and 10 bases, with 13 bases remaining between them. The germline V gene encodes CDR1 LNHNV and CDR2 YYDKDF (reference sequence). The CDR3 here is CATSRDIGTRNVLTF. CDR3 sequence (DNA): TGTGCCACCAGCAGAGATATCGGGACTCGGAACGTCCTGACTTTC.

The chain uses TRBV4-1 and TRBJ2-7; either TRBD1 or TRBD2 may supply D (5 bases each). Trimming left V 7 bases short and J 0 bases short, with 13 bases between. The CDR3 contains 14 residues. Germline CDR1 MGHRA, CDR2 YSYEKL. CDR3 coding DNA: TGCGCCAGCACTCCTCACGGGACCTCCTACGAGCAGTACTTC. Protein product: CASTPHGTSYEQYF.

At least ten counts were recorded for this clonotype. The chain employs TRBV6-5 and TRBJ1-1, with no clear D. The CDR3 length is 13 residues. Germline V lookup: CDR1 MNHEY, CDR2 SVGAGI. Trimming took off 2 bases at V and 1 base at J, with 5 bases between the two ends. The CDR3 DNA sequence: TGTGCCAGCAGTTACCAGCCGAACACTGAAGCTTTCTTT. Protein product: CASSYQPNTEAFF.

The V call is TRBV20-1, the J call TRBJ2-1; 10 bases align to TRBD2. Germline trimming cut 6 bases from V and 8 bases from J; bases unmatched to any gene: 13. From germline, CDR1 is DFQATT and CDR2 SNEGSKA (reference sequence). This CDR3 has 15 residues. CDR3 amino acids: CSADGRAGGPYEQFF. In nucleotides, the CDR3 is TGCAGTGCGGACGGCCGAGCGGGGGGGCCCTATGAGCAGTTCTTC.

Only a few counts were recorded for this clonotype. J is TRBJ1-3 and V is TRBV6-1; 9 bases are a match to TRBD1. This CDR3 has 16 residues. CDR1 MNHNS and CDR2 SASEGT come from the germline V gene. Losses at the gene ends were 7 bases for V and 2 bases for J; bases not matched to a gene: 9. As DNA, the CDR3 is TGTGCCAGCAACGCCTTTGGGACAGGGACTGGAAACACCATATATTTT. Protein sequence: CASNAFGTGTGNTIYF.

A few counts support this clonotype. The chain carries TRBV28 and TRBJ2-3, with 9 bases lining up with TRBD1. Trimming at V came to 7 bases and at J to 6 bases, leaving 8 bases not matched to a gene. The germline gives CDR1 MDHEN, CDR2 SYDVKM. CDR3 size: 14 residues. In DNA, the CDR3 is TGTGCCAGCACCGGGACAGGGATGCGCGATACGCAGTATTTT. Protein sequence: CASTGTGMRDTQYF.

The chain carries TRBV7-9 and TRBJ1-3, with 7 bases that match TRBD1. Germline V lookup: CDR1 SEHNR, CDR2 FQNEAQ (reference sequence). The CDR3 has 15 amino acids. V shed 2 bases, J shed 2 bases, and the junction held 3 bases outside the gene matches. CDR3 loop: CASSLLDRAGNTIYF. CDR3 coding DNA: TGTGCCAGCAGCTTATTAGACAGGGCTGGAAACACCATATATTTT. The variable domain in full, completed from reference TRBV7-9 and TRBJ1-3, reads DTGVSQNPRHKITKRGQNVTFRCDPISEHNRLYWYRQTLGQGPEFLTYFQNEAQLEKSRLLSDRFSAERPKGSFSTLEIQRTEQGDSAMYLCASSLLDRAGNTIYFGEGSWLTVV.

Only a few counts were recorded for this clonotype. This CDR3 reads CATSDFSENEQYF. In nucleotides, the CDR3 is TGTGCCACCAGTGATTTTTCCGAGAACGAGCAGTACTTC. This rearrangement joins TRBV24-1 to TRBJ2-7, with no clear D. The ends were cut back, 1 base at V and 5 bases at J, with 8 bases in the middle. The CDR3 has 13 residues. Per germline, CDR1 KGHDR and CDR2 SFDVKD.

This clonotype was counted a few times. This chain joins TRBV4-1 and TRBJ1-1, with a tentative D call TRBD1 (6 bases). V lost 4 bases and J lost 6, with 24 bases in between. The CDR3 extends over 17 amino acids. From germline, CDR1 is MGHRA and CDR2 YSYEKL. Here the CDR3 DNA reads TGCGCCAGCAGCCCCCTGGGGGCAGGACTACGAGGGGCTGAAGCTTTCTTT. It codes for CASSPLGAGLRGAEAFF.

The chain recombines TRBV19 with TRBJ1-5; 7 nucleotides agree with TRBD1. Unmatched junction bases numbered 12, after V lost 6 bases and J lost 1 base. The V gene's germline CDR1 is LNHDA and CDR2 SQIVND (reference sequence). This CDR3 spans 17 amino acids. The CDR3 DNA reads TGTGCCAGTAGGGAGGGGGCGACAGGACCCAGCAATCAGCCCCAGCATTTT. It specifies CASREGATGPSNQPQHF.

This clonotype has a handful of counts. The chain joins TRBV7-9 to TRBJ2-7; TRBD1 aligns across 10 bases. CDR1 SEHNR and CDR2 FQNEAQ come from the germline V gene (reference sequence). The length of the CDR3 is 16 residues. The V gene end was trimmed by 5 bases and the J gene end by 0 bases; junction bases not matched to a gene: 7. CDR3 loop: CASSTADRGPSYEQYF. CDR3 coding DNA: TGTGCCAGCAGCACCGCTGACAGGGGGCCCTCCTACGAGCAGTACTTC.

This clonotype came up a few times. This sequence joins TRBV7-2 and TRBJ1-1; no reliable D call. The CDR3 runs to 13 residues. Germline V gene data show CDR1 as SGHTA and CDR2 as FQGNSA. With 1 base removed from V and 3 bases from J, the gap between germline ends came to 6 bases. CDR3 sequence: CASSLETYTEAFF. CDR3 nucleotides: TGTGCCAGCAGCTTAGAAACCTACACTGAAGCTTTCTTT.

This chain joins TRBV24-1 and TRBJ2-1, with 10 bases identical to TRBD2. V shed 0 bases and J 7 bases; nucleotides not matched to a gene: 5. CDR3 length: 16 residues. In germline, CDR1 is KGHDR, CDR2 SFDVKD. The CDR3 loop reads CATSDLGEGLANEQFF. As DNA, the CDR3 is TGTGCCACCAGTGATTTGGGGGAGGGACTAGCGAATGAGCAGTTCTTC.

This clonotype was detected ten times or more. J is TRBJ2-1 and V is TRBV5-4; 7 nucleotides line up with TRBD1. Trimming removed 0 bases from V and 1 base from J; junction bases left unmatched: 1. The germline V gene has CDR1 SGHNT and CDR2 YYREEE (reference sequence). CDR3 size: 15 residues. In DNA form, the CDR3 reads TGTGCCAGCAGCTTGGACAGGGGTTCCTACAATGAGCAGTTCTTC. It yields the protein CASSLDRGSYNEQFF.

Many counts were recorded for this clonotype. The rearrangement links TRBV2 to TRBJ1-2; D possibly corresponds to TRBD1 (6 bases). V was cut by 8 bases and J by 5 bases, with 15 bases left in between. CDR3 size: 13 residues. Germline V lookup: CDR1 SNHLY, CDR2 FYNNEI. The CDR3 nucleotides are TGTGCCAGCGCTGAAACTAGGGGGTATGGCTACACCTTC. Its translation: CASAETRGYGYTF.

This clonotype came up many times. V and J are TRBV7-9 and TRBJ2-1; no reliable D call. The CDR3 covers 12 residues. Per the germline V gene, CDR1 is SEHNR and CDR2 is FQNEAQ (reference sequence). Trimming took 8 bases from V and 7 from J, leaving 12 bases between them. The CDR3 loop is CASLSSRNEQFF. DNA for the CDR3: TGTGCCAGCCTGAGCTCTCGAAATGAGCAGTTCTTC.